The rows below give T cell receptor beta chains drawn from one sample of a study of OX40 agonist ivuxolimab in advanced cancers. The data were produced by immunoSEQ multiplex PCR, yet TCRdb's version contains in-frame clones alone and is incomplete. Altogether more than 100,000 clones are present, roughly 95% being singletons, with the ten largest covering 0.15% to 0.17%. This specimen consisted of CD4+ or CD8+ T cells sorted from blood, obtained in a trial of the OX40 agonist ivuxolimab. Source of these receptors: an adult with an advanced solid tumor such as melanoma, head and neck, liver or kidney cancer. CDR3s leave out the opening cysteine and the closing phenylalanine or tryptophan.

j_call v_call cdr3_aa
TRBJ1-1 TRBV7-9 ASSLVQPTTNTEAF
TRBJ2-5 TRBV7-9 ASSFAQGLETQY
TRBJ1-2 TRBV27 ASSHGPNYGYT
TRBJ2-4 TRBV27 ASSFRTGGVAKNIQY
TRBJ1-4 TRBV5-1 ASRGAATNEKLF
TRBJ2-6 TRBV5-1 ASSIGQLISGANVLT
TRBJ1-1 TRBV5-1 ASSFTGEVLNTEAF
TRBJ1-1 TRBV29-1 SVATGMNTEAF
TRBJ2-5 TRBV28 ASSPLGGLGETQY
TRBJ1-1 TRBV27 ASTPGLGQGRAEAF
TRBJ2-1 TRBV6-1 ASSEHWTSAYNEQF
TRBJ2-7 TRBV7-3 ASSSGTGSEQY
TRBJ2-7 TRBV6-1 ASSEGTSGRGSYEQY
TRBJ2-1 TRBV10-3 AISEPRGGGPVSYNEQF
TRBJ1-4 TRBV7-2 ASSSYRSHNEKLF
TRBJ2-2 TRBV19 ASTHAIGGLTPEELF
TRBJ1-3 TRBV7-3 ASNASGGNTIY
TRBJ2-3 TRBV7-2 ASSLGLAGVMTDTQY
TRBJ1-1 TRBV4-3 ASSQSSGTEAF
TRBJ1-1 TRBV18 ASSPPQSRNTEAF
TRBJ1-6 TRBV7-9 ASSADFTGIGNSPLH
TRBJ2-4 TRBV19 ASSIRRGTEAKNIQY
TRBJ2-4 TRBV7-2 ASSPMGLAGALIQY
TRBJ1-4 TRBV6-1 ASQGSTNEKLF
TRBJ1-2 TRBV2 ASSVDRAYGYT
TRBJ1-6 TRBV7-2 ASSPQGPVSPLH
TRBJ2-7 TRBV5-1 ASGRTSSEQY
- TRBV5-1 ASSLAPTGGPYEQY
TRBJ2-7 TRBV6-1 ASIEPGLGGHEQY
TRBJ2-5 TRBV7-7 ASSPRLAGEPGETQY
TRBJ1-1 TRBV9 ASSVGGGANTEAF
TRBJ2-2 TRBV9 ASRPTAAAGELF
TRBJ2-7 TRBV11-2 ASSLDATRTYEQY
TRBJ1-5 TRBV2 ASSRVTGSNQPQH
TRBJ1-1 TRBV25-1 ASSDFGVRSTEAF
TRBJ2-5 TRBV6-5 ASRRGRETQY